The T cell receptor (beta chain) described here comes from a study of human CD4 T cells and Enterobacteriaceae (dated by TCRdb to 2018 to 2021). At the level of the whole study: E. coli, K. pneumoniae, E. aerogenes, S. flexneri, S. sonnei, S. typhimurium and S. aureus were used as stimulating bacteria and were heat-inactivated after culture.

The CFSE-low antigen-reactive cultures were sequenced at survey level, which gave a detection sensitivity of one cell in 40,000. The QIAamp DNA Micro Kit was used to extract genomic DNA from cell pellets, and spectrophotometry was used to check the DNA quantity and purity. TCR Vbeta CDR3 regions were amplified with the immunoSEQ multiplex PCR assay. The Illumina HiSeq platform was used to sequence the amplicons. The retrieved sequences were 87 nucleotides in length and included the CDR3 region. The authors processed their data as follows. A clonotype was defined as a unique productive TCR Vbeta nucleotide sequence, quantified by productive template frequency from ImmunoSEQ Analyzer V3.0. Expanded clonotypes were defined using a threshold set at the top 5th percentile of each repertoire ranked by frequency. Repertoire overlap was calculated as Chao-Jaccard with the R package fossil and was visualized by nonmetric multidimensional scaling with the R package MASS. TCRdb re-hosts the immuneACCESS table, in-frame sequences only. Its copies lack some clones; in the studies checked, an unresolved V gene accounts for under half of them, and the cause for the rest is not known. V and J calls and clone size come straight from that table; D and trimming were deduced from the DNA. The sample table shows approximately 1,200 clones, and about 33% are seen once. Roughly 30% of the sample is held by the ten biggest clonotypes.

A few counts support this clone. No much larger clone is present one base from it, and per-base qualities are unavailable. Proliferating activated T cells were FACS-sorted as CFSE-low CD25+ ICOS+ cells after 6-7 days. Sorted memory CD4+ T cells were CFSE-labeled and cultured at a 2:1 ratio with irradiated autologous monocytes pulsed with antigen. Memory CD4+ T cells were FACS-sorted on a FACSAria III to over 95% purity as all CD4+ cells other than CD45RA+CCR7+CD95- naive cells. Healthy donor blood was obtained from blood donation centers in Switzerland. Total CD4+ T cells and monocytes were enriched by positive selection with CD4 and CD14 magnetic microbeads. Before sorting, CD8+, CD14+, CD16+, CD56+, CD19+ and CD25-bright cells were excluded. Heat inactivation of the bacteria was done at 60 degrees C for roughly two hours, with the bacteria added at about 2 particles per monocyte, while M. tuberculosis lysate was used at around 3.1 ug/ml. Memory CD4+ T cells that proliferated and became CFSE-low after primary stimulation with Enterobacteriaceae or control bacteria had their TCR Vbeta genes sequenced. Across two independent experiments, two to four different donors were used to analyze each bacteria-reactive repertoire. Ficoll-Paque Plus was used to isolate peripheral blood mononuclear cells from donor blood.

Study-level results and caveats: Enterobacteriaceae-reactive repertoires were polyclonal but contained fewer clonotypes than S. aureus- or M. tuberculosis-reactive repertoires, and they co-clustered together. Clonotypes shared among Enterobacteriaceae cultures accounted for about 25-50% of unique rearrangements but about 60-93% of templates, while sharing with control bacteria was rare.

CDR1 and CDR2 are drawn from the germline V gene: MDHEN, SYDVKM. Here V drops 6 bases and J drops 2 bases, and the junction holds 7 bases not matched to any gene. The CDR3 has 17 amino acids, counting the end cysteine and phenylalanine. The entry retains the CDR3 DNA only, 51 bases that are in frame from base 1. Sequenced material: bacteria-reactive CD4+ T cells grown in culture. According to the study, the label for this sample's cell subset or site signals: CFSE-low proliferating memory CD4 T cells sorted after in vitro stimulation with a heat-inactivated bacterium or M. tuberculosis lysate. The receptor chain draws on TRBV28 and TRBJ2-3, and TRBD2 matches 14 of the central bases. This sequence was found in a human donor in good health. CDR3 loop: CASRFGGLAGDTDTQYF. In nucleotide form, the sequence is TGTGCCAGCAGGTTTGGGGGACTAGCGGGAGACACAGATACGCAGTATTTT.